The entry below describes one T cell receptor beta chain. Its antigen is currently not known. A much larger clone lies a single base off, so this may be a read error. The library was produced with PCR. The data were produced on an Illumina HiSeq 4000. Bulk TCR libraries were generated as previously described, with the TCR primers listed in Table S5 used. The Qiagen AllPrep DNA/RNA kit was used to purify total RNA. Before analysis, reads from multiple sequencing runs of the same library were pooled. In the paper's pipeline: Reads were retained only if the reads had an exact TCR constant sequence, and the retained reads were trimmed to 150 nt and grouped according to their 12-nt molecular barcodes. Reads in each barcode group were sub-clustered using a 15% Levenshtein threshold, and a quality-weighted consensus sequence was built for each RNA molecule. Non-functional sequences were discarded, and so were lower-count sequences lying one edit away from another sequence. Based on a fit of two negative binomial distributions, barcode sub-clusters having less than 20% of the maximum read count were discarded. TCRdb reprocessing: public reads trimmed at Q25 with fastp, clones called with MiXCR, in-frame beta chains kept. Merged by CDR3 protein, the rows form single entries marked with the most common genes and DNA. TCRdb's processing, not the study's, gives the V and J calls here. The sample records hundreds of thousands of distinct CDR3 sequences, around a fifth of which are singletons. The ten most abundant clones make up approximately 0.8% of the sample.

This entry is derived from a study of molecular identifiers for immune sequencing clone quantification (dated by TCRdb to 2017 to 2018). With respect to the entire study: In a replicate experiment, RNA from about 21,000 or 97,000 naive CD8 T cells was split into five aliquots, four of which were sequenced. CD8 T cells were used in a methods study to benchmark molecular-identifier clustering-based TCR repertoire sequencing (MIDCIRS) and TCR RNA copy counting.

The CDR3 measures 16 amino acids from cysteine to phenylalanine. Only CDR3 DNA remains: 48 bases, in frame from the first base. The germline V gene (reference sequence) sets CDR1 to SEHNR and CDR2 to FQNEAQ. Libraries of naive CD8 T cells were built from anywhere between roughly 19,000 and 1,000,000 sorted cells, with 10%, 30% or 50% of the purified RNA used. Naive CD8 T cells, defined as CD8+CD4-CCR7+CD45RA+, were FACS-sorted into RLT Plus buffer on a BD FACSAria II. Detection sensitivity was tested by spiking Jurkat RNA equal to some 10 TCR copies' worth into samples containing roughly 19,000-1,000,000 naive CD8 T cells. Enrichment of CD8 T cells was done with RosetteSep CD8+ T Cell Enrichment Cocktail plus Ficoll-Paque, and ACK red cell lysis came afterward. What the authors observed across the whole study: When barcode sub-clustering was omitted, TCR diversity was inflated by chimeric consensus sequences, with chimeras reaching as high as 47%. Spiked-in Jurkat TCR RNA (approximately 9 copies' worth), which is not part of the donor repertoire, was contained in the naive libraries. Modeling gave about 3.3 recovered TCR RNA copies per cell versus about 10 by digital PCR, implying about 30% capture efficiency. Even against a background of about a million naive CD8 T cells, spiked-in Jurkat TCR RNA amounting to a single cell's worth was reported to be detectable. The sizes of highly expanded clones could end up underestimated when identical TCR molecules share a barcode. In CMV-specific effector cells, clones with more than 20 RNA copies contained over 99% of molecules, whereas in naive cells such clones contained under 1% of molecules.

The chain is assembled from TRBV7-9 and TRBJ2-3; TRBD1 could be the D gene, as 6 bases match. This sequence was found in a human donor in good health. Some libraries in this study had Jurkat cell RNA spiked in. Material for sequencing was naive CD8+ T cells from blood, with Jurkat cell RNA spiked in. According to the study, the label for this sample's cell subset or site signals: FACS-sorted CD8+CD4-CCR7+CD45RA+ naive T cells. The bases are TGTGCCAGCGGCTTGGGGACAACCTCTAGCACAGATACGCAGTATTTT. Translated, it reads CASGLGTTSSTDTQYF. The full variable domain, with segments outside the CDR3 supplied by the reference TRBV7-9 and TRBJ2-3 proteins, appears as DTGVSQNPRHKITKRGQNVTFRCDPISEHNRLYWYRQTLGQGPEFLTYFQNEAQLEKSRLLSDRFSAERPKGSFSTLEIQRTEQGDSAMYLCASGLGTTSSTDTQYFGPGTRLTVL.